This TCR beta chain comes out of a study of T cell responses to AZD1222 COVID-19 vaccine. Findings and caveats of the study: Nearly half of spike-specific TCRs reportedly go after variant regions that carry no mutations. Recipients of AZD1222 seropositive at baseline numbered only 5 or 6. The CD4 TCRs associated with vaccination extended across spike and predominated at 160-218 and 743-854. Sampling that yielded the repertoires occurred only after the peak T cell response.

A remark on this clone: Antigen unknown.

Assay: immunoSEQ multiplex PCR; the TCRdb copy retains only in-frame clones and omits some. The sample has 25,000 to 30,000 clones, about 90% seen once. Germline V gene sequence: CDR1 SNHLY, CDR2 FYNNEI. V lost 3 bases to trimming and J lost 10 bases, with 13 bases between them. The CDR3 is made up of 13 amino acids. The chain combines TRBV2 with TRBJ1-5; tentatively, D is TRBD1 (5 bases). The sequencing used peripheral blood, collected 28 days after the second AZD1222 dose. The receptor comes from an adult who received the AZD1222 COVID-19 vaccine. The CDR3 nucleotides are TGTGCCAGCAGTGACAGGGTCCCCCATCCCCAGCATTTT. The encoded protein is CASSDRVPHPQHF. Full variable domain (rest looked up from reference TRBV2 and TRBJ1-5): EPEVTQTPSHQVTQMGQEVILRCVPISNHLYFYWYRQILGQKVEFLVSFYNNEISEKSEIFDDQFSVERPDGSNFTLKIRSTKLEDSAMYFCASSDRVPHPQHFGDGTRLSIL.